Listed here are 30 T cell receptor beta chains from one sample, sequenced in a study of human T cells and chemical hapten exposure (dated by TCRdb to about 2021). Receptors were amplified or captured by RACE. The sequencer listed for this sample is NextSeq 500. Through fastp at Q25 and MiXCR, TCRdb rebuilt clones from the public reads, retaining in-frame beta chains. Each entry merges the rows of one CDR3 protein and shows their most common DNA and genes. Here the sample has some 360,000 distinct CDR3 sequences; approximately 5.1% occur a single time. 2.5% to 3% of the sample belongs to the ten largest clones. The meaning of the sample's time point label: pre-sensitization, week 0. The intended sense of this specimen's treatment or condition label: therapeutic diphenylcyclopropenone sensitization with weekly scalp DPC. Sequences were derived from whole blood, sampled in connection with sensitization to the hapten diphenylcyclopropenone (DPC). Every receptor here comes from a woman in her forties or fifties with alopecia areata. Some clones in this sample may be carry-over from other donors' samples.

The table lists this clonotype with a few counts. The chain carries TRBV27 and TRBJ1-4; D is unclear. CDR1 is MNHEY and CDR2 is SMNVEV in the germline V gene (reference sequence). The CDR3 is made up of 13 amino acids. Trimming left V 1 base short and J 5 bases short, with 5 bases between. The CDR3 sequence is CASSLWVNEKLFF. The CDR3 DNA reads TGTGCCAGCAGTTTATGGGTGAATGAAAAACTGTTTTTT. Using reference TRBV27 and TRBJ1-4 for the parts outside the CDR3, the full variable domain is EAQVTQNPRYLITVTGKKLTVTCSQNMNHEYMSWYRQDPGLGLRQIYYSMNVEVTDKGDVPEGYKVSRKEKRNFPLILESPSPNQTSLYFCASSLWVNEKLFFGSGTQLSVL.

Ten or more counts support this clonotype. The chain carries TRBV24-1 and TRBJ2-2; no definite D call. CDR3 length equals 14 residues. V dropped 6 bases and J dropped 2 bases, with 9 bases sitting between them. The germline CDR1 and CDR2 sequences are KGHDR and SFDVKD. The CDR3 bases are TGTGCCACCAGTCCCCTAGGTAACACCGGGGAGCTGTTTTTT. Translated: CATSPLGNTGELFF.

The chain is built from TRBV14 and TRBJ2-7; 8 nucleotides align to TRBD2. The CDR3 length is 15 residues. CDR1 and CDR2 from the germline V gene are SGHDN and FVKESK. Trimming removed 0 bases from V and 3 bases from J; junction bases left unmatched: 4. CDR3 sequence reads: CASSQDTGGDYEQYF. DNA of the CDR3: TGTGCCAGCAGCCAAGACACGGGGGGGGACTACGAGCAGTACTTC.

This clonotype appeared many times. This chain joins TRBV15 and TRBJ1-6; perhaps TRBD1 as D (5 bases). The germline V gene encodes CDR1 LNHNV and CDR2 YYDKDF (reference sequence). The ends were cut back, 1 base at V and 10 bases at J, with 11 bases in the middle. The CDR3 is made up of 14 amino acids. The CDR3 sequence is CATSRGGEGSPLHF. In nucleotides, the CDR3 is TGTGCCACCAGCAGAGGAGGGGAGGGATCACCCCTCCACTTT. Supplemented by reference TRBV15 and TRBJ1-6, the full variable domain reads DAMVIQNPRYQVTQFGKPVTLSCSQTLNHNVMYWYQQKSSQAPKLLFHYYDKDFNNEADTPDNFQSRRPNTSFCFLDIRSPGLGDTAMYLCATSRGGEGSPLHFGNGTRLTVT.

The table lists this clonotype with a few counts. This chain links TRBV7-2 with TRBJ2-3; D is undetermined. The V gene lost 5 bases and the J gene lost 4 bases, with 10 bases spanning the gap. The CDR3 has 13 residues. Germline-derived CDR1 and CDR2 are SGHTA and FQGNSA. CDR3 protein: CASSPPWADTQYF. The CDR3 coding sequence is TGTGCCAGCAGCCCCCCCTGGGCAGATACGCAGTATTTT. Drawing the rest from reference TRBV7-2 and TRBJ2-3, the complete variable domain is GAGVSQSPSNKVTEKGKDVELRCDPISGHTALYWYRQSLGQGLEFLIYFQGNSAPDKSGLPSDRFSAERTGGSVSTLTIQRTQQEDSAVYLCASSPPWADTQYFGPGTRLTVL.

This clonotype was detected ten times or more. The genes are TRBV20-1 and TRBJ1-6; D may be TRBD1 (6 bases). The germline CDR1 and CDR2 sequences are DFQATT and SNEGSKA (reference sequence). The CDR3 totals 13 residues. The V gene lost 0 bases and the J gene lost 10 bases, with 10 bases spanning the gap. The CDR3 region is CSARDRGDSPLHF. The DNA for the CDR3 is TGCAGTGCTAGAGACAGGGGAGACTCACCCCTCCACTTT.

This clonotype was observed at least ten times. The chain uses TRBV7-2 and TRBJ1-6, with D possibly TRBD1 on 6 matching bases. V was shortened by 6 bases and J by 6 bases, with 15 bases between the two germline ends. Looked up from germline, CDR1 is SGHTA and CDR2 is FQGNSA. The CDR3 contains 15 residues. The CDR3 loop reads CASSSLDSRNSPLHF. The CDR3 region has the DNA TGTGCCAGCAGTTCACTGGACAGTCGTAATTCACCCCTCCACTTT.

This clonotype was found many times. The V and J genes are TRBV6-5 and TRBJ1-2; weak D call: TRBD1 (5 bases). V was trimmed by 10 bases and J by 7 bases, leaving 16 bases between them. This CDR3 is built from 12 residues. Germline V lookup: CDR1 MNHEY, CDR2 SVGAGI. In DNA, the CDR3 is TGTGCCACCTTATCAGGGCTCGGTGGCTACACCTTC. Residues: CATLSGLGGYTF.

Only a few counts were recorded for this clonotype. This CDR3 reads CAIRPTGVEDSPLHF. For the CDR3, the DNA is TGTGCCATCAGGCCCACAGGGGTCGAGGATTCACCCCTCCACTTT. The chain couples TRBV10-3 to TRBJ1-6, with TRBD1 matching over 7 bases. The CDR3 has 15 residues. V shed 6 bases and J 8 bases; nucleotides not matched to a gene: 10. Germline loops: CDR1 ENHRY, CDR2 SYGVKD.

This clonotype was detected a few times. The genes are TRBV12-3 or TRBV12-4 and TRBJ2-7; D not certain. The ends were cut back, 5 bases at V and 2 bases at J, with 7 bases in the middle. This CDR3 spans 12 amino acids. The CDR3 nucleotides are TGTGCCAGCAGTCTCCCGGCCTACGAGCAGTACTTC. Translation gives CASSLPAYEQYF.

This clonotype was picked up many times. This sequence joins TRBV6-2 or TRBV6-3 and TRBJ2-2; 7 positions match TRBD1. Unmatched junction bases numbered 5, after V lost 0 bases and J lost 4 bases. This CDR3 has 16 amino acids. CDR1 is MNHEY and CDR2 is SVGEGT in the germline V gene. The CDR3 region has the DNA TGTGCCAGCAGTTACTCGGGGACAGTCGGCACCGGGGAGCTGTTTTTT. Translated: CASSYSGTVGTGELFF.

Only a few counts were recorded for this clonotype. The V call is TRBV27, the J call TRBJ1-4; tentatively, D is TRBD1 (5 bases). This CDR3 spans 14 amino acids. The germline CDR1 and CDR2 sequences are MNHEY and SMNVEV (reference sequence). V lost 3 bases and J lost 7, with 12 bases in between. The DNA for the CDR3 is TGTGCCAGCAGTTTGGGGGGGATAGGTGAAAAACTGTTTTTT. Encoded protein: CASSLGGIGEKLFF.

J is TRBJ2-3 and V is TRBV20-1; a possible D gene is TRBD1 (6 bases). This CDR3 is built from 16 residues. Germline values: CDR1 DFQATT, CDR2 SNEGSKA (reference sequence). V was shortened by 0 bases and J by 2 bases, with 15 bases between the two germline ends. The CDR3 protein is CSARDREGGHTDTQYF. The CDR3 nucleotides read TGCAGTGCTAGAGATCGTGAAGGGGGACACACAGATACGCAGTATTTT.

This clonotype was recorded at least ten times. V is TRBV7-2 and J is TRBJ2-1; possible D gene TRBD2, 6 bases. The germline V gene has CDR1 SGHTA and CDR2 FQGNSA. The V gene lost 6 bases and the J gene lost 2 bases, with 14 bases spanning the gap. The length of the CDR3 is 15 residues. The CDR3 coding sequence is TGTGCCAGCAGATTCGGGGGTCCAACCTACAATGAGCAGTTCTTC. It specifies CASRFGGPTYNEQFF.

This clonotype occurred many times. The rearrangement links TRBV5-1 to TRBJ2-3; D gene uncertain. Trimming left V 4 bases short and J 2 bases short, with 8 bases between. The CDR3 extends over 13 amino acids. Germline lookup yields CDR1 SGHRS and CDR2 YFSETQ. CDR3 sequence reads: CASSRGDTDTQYF. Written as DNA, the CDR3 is TGCGCCAGCAGCAGAGGTGACACAGATACGCAGTATTTT.

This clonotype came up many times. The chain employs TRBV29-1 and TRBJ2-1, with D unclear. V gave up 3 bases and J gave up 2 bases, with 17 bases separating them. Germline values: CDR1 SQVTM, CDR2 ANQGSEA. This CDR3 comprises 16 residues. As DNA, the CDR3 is TGCAGCGTTGATCCCCGGACGACCTCACCCTACAATGAGCAGTTCTTC. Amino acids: CSVDPRTTSPYNEQFF.

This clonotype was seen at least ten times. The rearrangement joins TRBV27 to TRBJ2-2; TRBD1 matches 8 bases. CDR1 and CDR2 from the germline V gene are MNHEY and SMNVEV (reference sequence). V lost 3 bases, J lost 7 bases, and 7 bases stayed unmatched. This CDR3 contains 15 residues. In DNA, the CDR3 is TGTGCCAGCAGTTTTAGTACAGGGGGTAACGGGGAGCTGTTTTTT. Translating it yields CASSFSTGGNGELFF.

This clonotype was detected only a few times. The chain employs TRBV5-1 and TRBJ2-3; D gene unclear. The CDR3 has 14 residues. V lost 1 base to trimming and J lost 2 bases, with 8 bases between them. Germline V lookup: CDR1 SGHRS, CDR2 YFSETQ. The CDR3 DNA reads TGCGCCAGCAGCTTGATTGTATTCACAGATACGCAGTATTTT. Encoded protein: CASSLIVFTDTQYF.

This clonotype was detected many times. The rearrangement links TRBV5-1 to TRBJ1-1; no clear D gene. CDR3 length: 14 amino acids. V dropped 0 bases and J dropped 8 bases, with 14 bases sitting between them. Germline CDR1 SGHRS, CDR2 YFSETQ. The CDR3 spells CASSLDRSPDEAFF. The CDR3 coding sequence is TGCGCCAGCAGCTTGGACAGAAGTCCCGACGAAGCTTTCTTT.

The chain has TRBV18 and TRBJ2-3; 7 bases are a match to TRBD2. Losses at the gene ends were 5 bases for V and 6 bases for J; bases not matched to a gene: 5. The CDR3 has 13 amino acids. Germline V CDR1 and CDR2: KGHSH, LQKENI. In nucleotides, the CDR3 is TGTGCCAGCTCAACGCGGGGGTCCGATACGCAGTATTTT. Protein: CASSTRGSDTQYF.

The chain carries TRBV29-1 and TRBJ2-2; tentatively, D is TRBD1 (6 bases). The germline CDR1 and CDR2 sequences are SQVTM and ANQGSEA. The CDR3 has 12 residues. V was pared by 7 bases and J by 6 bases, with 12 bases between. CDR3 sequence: CSAPRGSGELFF. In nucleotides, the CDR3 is TGCAGCGCCCCAAGGGGGTCCGGGGAGCTGTTTTTT.

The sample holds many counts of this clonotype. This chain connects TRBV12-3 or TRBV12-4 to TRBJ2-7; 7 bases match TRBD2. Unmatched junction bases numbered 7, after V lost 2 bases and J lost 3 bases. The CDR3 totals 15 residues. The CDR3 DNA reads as TGTGCCAGCAGTTTAAGGCCTAGCGGTTACTACGAGCAGTACTTC. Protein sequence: CASSLRPSGYYEQYF.

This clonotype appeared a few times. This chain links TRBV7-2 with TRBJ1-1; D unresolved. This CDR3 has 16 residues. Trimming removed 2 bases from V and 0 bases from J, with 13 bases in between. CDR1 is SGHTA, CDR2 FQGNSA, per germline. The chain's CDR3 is CASSLSAGSLNTEAFF. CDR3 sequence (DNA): TGTGCCAGCAGCTTAAGCGCAGGCTCATTGAACACTGAAGCTTTCTTT.

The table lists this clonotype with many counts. CDR3 region: CASTTGMNTEAFF. The DNA for the CDR3 is TGTGCCAGCACGACAGGTATGAACACTGAAGCTTTCTTT. This rearrangement joins TRBV6-2 or TRBV6-3 to TRBJ1-1, with a tentative D call TRBD1 (6 bases). CDR3 length: 13 residues. Per germline, CDR1 MNHEY and CDR2 SVGEGT. Trimming left V 7 bases short and J 0 bases short, with 9 bases between.

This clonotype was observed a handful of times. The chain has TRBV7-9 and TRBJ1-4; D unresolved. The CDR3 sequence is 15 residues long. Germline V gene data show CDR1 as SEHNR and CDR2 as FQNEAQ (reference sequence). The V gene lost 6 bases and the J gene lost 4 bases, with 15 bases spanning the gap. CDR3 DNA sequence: TGTGCCAGCAGTTTTGGAATAGTTGGTAATGAAAAACTGTTTTTT. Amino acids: CASSFGIVGNEKLFF.

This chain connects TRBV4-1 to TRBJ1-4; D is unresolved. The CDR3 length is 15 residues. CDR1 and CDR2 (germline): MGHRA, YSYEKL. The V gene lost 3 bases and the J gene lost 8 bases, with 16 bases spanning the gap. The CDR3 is CASSHGEGMEEKLFF. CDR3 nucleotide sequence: TGCGCCAGCAGCCATGGGGAGGGAATGGAGGAAAAACTGTTTTTT.

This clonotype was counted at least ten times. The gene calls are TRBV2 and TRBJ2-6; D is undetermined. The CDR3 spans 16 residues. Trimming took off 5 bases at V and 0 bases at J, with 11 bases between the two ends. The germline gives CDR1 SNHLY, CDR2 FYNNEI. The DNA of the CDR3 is TGTGCCAGCAGTCGCCTCCCCTCCTCTGGGGCCAACGTCCTGACTTTC. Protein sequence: CASSRLPSSGANVLTF.

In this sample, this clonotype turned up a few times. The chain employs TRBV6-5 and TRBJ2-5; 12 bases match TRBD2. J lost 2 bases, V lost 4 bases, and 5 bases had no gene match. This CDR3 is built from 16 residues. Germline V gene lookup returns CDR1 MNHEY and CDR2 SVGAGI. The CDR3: CASSSLAGGTQETQYF. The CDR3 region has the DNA TGTGCCAGCAGTTCTCTAGCGGGGGGGACTCAAGAGACCCAGTACTTC.

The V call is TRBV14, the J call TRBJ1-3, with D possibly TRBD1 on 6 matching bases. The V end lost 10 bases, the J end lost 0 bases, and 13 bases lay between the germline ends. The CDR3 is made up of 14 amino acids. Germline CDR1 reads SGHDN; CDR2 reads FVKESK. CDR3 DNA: TGTGCCACTTCACAGGGATTCTCTGGAAACACCATATATTTT. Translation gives CATSQGFSGNTIYF.

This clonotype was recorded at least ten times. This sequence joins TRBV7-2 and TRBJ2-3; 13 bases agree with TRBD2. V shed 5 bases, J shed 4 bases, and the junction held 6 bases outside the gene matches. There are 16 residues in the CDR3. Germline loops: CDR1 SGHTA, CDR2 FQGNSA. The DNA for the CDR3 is TGTGCCAGCAGCACCCGACTAGCGGGAGGCTCAGATACGCAGTATTTT. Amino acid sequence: CASSTRLAGGSDTQYF.